These T cell receptor beta chains were read from a single sample in a study of blood T cell repertoires in COVID-19. Only in-frame clones appear in the TCRdb table, and some are missing; sequencing was by immunoSEQ multiplex PCR. The table has 150,000 to 200,000 clones, roughly 88% seen once; the top ten hold approximately 13%. The sequenced material came from PBMCs or T cells enriched from blood (not recorded which). The receptors were sampled from a woman aged 60 to 75 who had recovered from COVID-19. Both conserved end residues are part of each CDR3. A D gene is named only where the DNA matches it firmly. The size of a clone is reported for some rows only, either as once, few or many, or as a class for expanded clones.

cdr3_length j_call d_call clone_size v_call cdr3_aa cdr3_nt
13 TRBJ1-2 NA NA TRBV9 CASSVDWADGYTF TGTGCCAGCAGCGTAGACTGGGCCGATGGCTACACCTTC
13 TRBJ2-1 NA NA TRBV10-2 CASSDTADNEQFF TGCGCCAGCAGTGATACAGCGGACAATGAGCAGTTCTTC
15 TRBJ1-1 NA NA TRBV9 CASSVGAGRNTEAFF TGTGCCAGCAGCGTAGGGGCAGGAAGGAACACTGAAGCTTTCTTT
13 TRBJ2-7 NA NA TRBV12-3/TRBV12-4 CASSLGAGLEQYF TGTGCCAGCAGTTTGGGTGCGGGGCTCGAGCAGTACTTC
16 TRBJ1-3 NA NA TRBV4-1 CASSQVGRGGGNTIYF TGCGCCAGCAGCCAAGTGGGGCGGGGAGGTGGAAACACCATATATTTT
16 TRBJ2-2 TRBD1 NA TRBV9 CASSPRQGSQTGELFF TGTGCCAGCAGCCCACGACAGGGATCACAGACCGGGGAGCTGTTTTTT
14 TRBJ2-7 TRBD2 NA TRBV6-5 CASSPGLAAYEQYF TGTGCCAGCAGTCCCGGACTAGCGGCTTACGAGCAGTATTTC
14 TRBJ1-2 NA NA TRBV5-1 CASSLGGQAGGYTF TGCGCCAGCAGCTTGGGGGGACAAGCAGGTGGCTACACCTTC
12 TRBJ1-3 NA NA TRBV11-2 CASQDSGNTIYF TGTGCCAGCCAGGACAGCGGAAACACCATATATTTT
16 TRBJ1-2 NA NA TRBV5-1 CASSFANRSLSYGYTF TGCGCCAGCAGCTTCGCGAACAGGAGTTTGAGCTATGGCTACACCTTC
14 TRBJ1-5 NA NA TRBV6-5 CASSHGRGNQPQHF TGTGCCAGCAGCCACGGCAGGGGCAATCAGCCCCAGCATTTT
12 TRBJ2-7 TRBD1 NA TRBV28 CATEQGYGEQYF TGTGCCACCGAACAGGGGTATGGCGAGCAGTACTTC
13 TRBJ1-2 TRBD1 few TRBV25-1 CASSWGQHYGYTF TGTGCCAGCAGTTGGGGACAGCACTATGGCTACACCTTC
16 TRBJ2-1 NA NA TRBV28 CASSPGTFSSYNEQFF TGTGCCAGCAGTCCCGGGACTTTTAGCTCCTACAATGAGCAGTTCTTC
16 TRBJ1-5 TRBD1 NA TRBV6-5 CASSYSAGGTNQPQHF TGTGCCAGCAGTTACTCTGCAGGGGGAACGAATCAGCCCCAGCATTTT
16 TRBJ2-1 TRBD2 NA TRBV18 CASSSVLGTSSVEQFF TGTGCCAGCTCAAGCGTCCTTGGGACTAGTTCGGTTGAGCAGTTCTTC
15 TRBJ1-5 NA NA TRBV7-6 CASSLFPGGNQPQHF TGTGCCAGCAGCTTATTTCCAGGGGGCAATCAGCCCCAGCATTTT
15 TRBJ2-2 TRBD1 NA TRBV10-3 CAISGQGLDTGELFF TGTGCCATCAGTGGACAGGGATTGGACACCGGGGAGCTGTTTTTT
13 TRBJ1-1 NA NA TRBV18 CASSPAVNTEAFF TGTGCCAGCTCACCGGCTGTTAACACTGAAGCTTTCTTT
13 TRBJ1-2 TRBD1 NA TRBV12-3/TRBV12-4 CASSLDRGYGYTF TGTGCCAGCAGTTTAGACAGGGGCTATGGCTACACCTTC
16 TRBJ1-4 TRBD1 NA TRBV4-1 CASSPDRDPTNEKLFF TGCGCCAGCAGCCCAGACAGGGATCCAACTAATGAAAAACTGTTTTTT
14 TRBJ2-1 TRBD1 NA TRBV6-5 CASIETGAYNEQFF TGTGCCAGCATAGAGACAGGGGCGTACAATGAGCAGTTCTTC
14 TRBJ2-7 NA NA TRBV7-2 CASSLPPPSYEQYF TGTGCCAGCAGCTTACCCCCCCCGTCCTACGAGCAGTACTTC
15 TRBJ2-1 TRBD1 few TRBV7-6 CASSLGQGFDNEQFF TGTGCCAGCAGCTTGGGACAGGGGTTCGACAATGAGCAGTTCTTC
14 TRBJ1-2 NA NA TRBV29-1 CSTTKPPENYGYTF TGCAGCACAACGAAACCTCCAGAAAACTATGGCTACACCTTC
13 TRBJ1-5 TRBD1 NA TRBV12-3/TRBV12-4 CASSLTGDQPQHF TGTGCCAGCAGTCTAACAGGGGACCAGCCCCAGCATTTT
14 TRBJ1-1 NA once TRBV7-9 CASTHPQGNTEAFF TGTGCCAGCACCCACCCACAGGGAAACACTGAAGCTTTCTTT
13 TRBJ2-2 NA NA TRBV12-3/TRBV12-4 CASSYSSAGELFF TGTGCCAGCAGCTATTCTAGCGCCGGGGAGCTGTTTTTT
14 TRBJ1-5 NA NA TRBV28 CASSFGRANQPQHF TGTGCCAGCAGTTTCGGCAGGGCCAATCAGCCCCAGCATTTT